This TCR beta chain was captured in a study of human T cells and chemical hapten exposure. Source study methods: Individual samples carried between 23,224 and 690,600 TCRs, with about 88,000 as the median. From the RACE reads, TCRdb called clonotypes with MiXCR, one entry per CDR3 protein. For this entry, the V and J calls and clone size follow TCRdb and not the study's own pipeline. The sample holds fewer than 300,000 distinct CDR3 sequences, about 8.6% seen once. This clonotype was seen a handful of times. The time point is: pre-sensitization, week 0. Noted treatment: therapeutic diphenylcyclopropenone sensitization with weekly scalp DPC. V dropped 8 bases and J dropped 4; count of bases not matched to a gene: 6. This CDR3 contains 13 residues. Germline lookup yields CDR1 MDHEN and CDR2 SYDVKM.

J is TRBJ2-5 and V is TRBV28, with 8 bases aligning to TRBD1. The sequence derives from a woman in her 40s with alopecia areata. Some clones in this sample may be carry-over from other donors' samples. The specimen comprised whole blood, sampled in connection with sensitization to the hapten diphenylcyclopropenone (DPC). Here the CDR3 DNA reads TGTGCCAGCTGTCAGGACAGGGTAGAGACCCAGTACTTC. Its translation: CASCQDRVETQYF.